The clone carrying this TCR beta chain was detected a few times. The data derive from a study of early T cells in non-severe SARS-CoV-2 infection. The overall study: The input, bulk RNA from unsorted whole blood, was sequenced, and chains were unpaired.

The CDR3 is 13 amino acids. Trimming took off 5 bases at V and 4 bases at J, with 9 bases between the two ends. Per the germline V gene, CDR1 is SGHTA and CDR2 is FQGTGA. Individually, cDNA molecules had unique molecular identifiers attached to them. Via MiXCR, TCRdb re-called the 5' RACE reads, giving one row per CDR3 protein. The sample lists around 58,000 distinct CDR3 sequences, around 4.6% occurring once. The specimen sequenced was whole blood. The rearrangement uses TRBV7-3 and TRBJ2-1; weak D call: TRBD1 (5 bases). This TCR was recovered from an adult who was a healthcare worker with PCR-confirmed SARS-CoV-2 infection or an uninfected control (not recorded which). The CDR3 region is CASSQGRYNEQFF. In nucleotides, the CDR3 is TGTGCCAGCAGCCAGGGCCGTTACAATGAGCAGTTCTTC.